The clone carrying this T cell receptor (beta chain) has a handful of counts. What it binds is unknown. The data derive from a study of CD8+CD57+ T cells in acquired aplastic anemia. Study details: Sorted CD4+ and CD8+ cells yielded DNA averaging approximately 3.4 ug. Study-level results: Patient and control CD8+ Simpson's diversity was not significantly different. Patients and controls were found to share more than 25 CD8+ CDR3 sequences.

According to the study, genomic DNA was the template for TCR beta VDJ and CDR3 profiling. MiXCR, applied by TCRdb to the reads, yields one record per CDR3 protein. Of a few hundred thousand distinct CDR3 sequences in the sample, over 40% were seen once. The CDR3 has 13 amino acids. Looked up from germline, CDR1 is DFQATT and CDR2 is SNEGSKA (reference sequence). V lost 5 bases to trimming and J lost 5 bases; unmatched junction nucleotides: 7. CD8+CD57+ cell expansion, shown by flow cytometry, had occurred in the patients selected for sequencing. The study sampled blood from patients who had received no therapy.

This clonotype was sampled from a human donor with aplastic anemia. The chain couples TRBV20-1 to TRBJ2-7; 9 bases align to TRBD2. Sequenced input: sorted CD4+, CD8+, or CD8+CD57+ T cells (not recorded which) from PBMCs. This CDR3 reads CSAARGGGNEQYF. The CDR3 region has the DNA TGCAGTGCTGCGCGGGGGGGGGGAAACGAGCAGTACTTC.